Listed below are T cell receptor beta chains from one sample, sequenced in a study of beta chain features in type 1 diabetes. Here immunoSEQ multiplex PCR was the method, and the copy in TCRdb shows in-frame clones only, minus some. The sample consists of around 340,000 clones, approximately 8% of them appearing once. Sequenced: central memory CD4+ T cells from blood. Every receptor here comes from a woman between 18 and 30 years old in good health. Both conserved end residues are part of each CDR3. A D gene is named only where the DNA matches it firmly. Clone sizes are given selectively: once, few, many, or a class where the clone is expanded.

>TRBV7-8|TRBJ2-5|.|.
CASSRGRLQETQYF
TGTGCCAGCAGCCGCGGACGGCTCCAAGAGACCCAGTACTTC
>TRBV4-3|TRBJ2-1|TRBD2|.
CASSQDASGIYNEQFF
TGCGCCAGCAGCCAAGATGCTAGCGGCATCTACAATGAGCAGTTCTTC
>TRBV7-9|TRBJ1-1|TRBD1|many
CASSLKGGGGTEAFF
TGTGCCAGCAGCTTAAAGGGAGGGGGCGGCACTGAAGCTTTCTTT
>TRBV28|TRBJ2-1|TRBD2|many
CASSLRLRLLAGYNEQFF
TGTGCCAGCAGTTTGAGGTTACGGTTACTAGCGGGATACAATGAGCAGTTCTTC
>TRBV6-1|TRBJ2-6|.|few
CATEDSSGANVLTF
TGTGCCACCGAAGACAGCTCTGGGGCCAACGTCCTGACTTTC
>TRBV19|TRBJ1-5|.|.
CASSITGTHNQPQHF
TGTGCCAGTAGTATCACCGGGACTCACAATCAGCCCCAGCATTTT
>TRBV4-3|TRBJ1-5|.|.
CASSQDASAGFQPQHF
TGCGCCAGCAGCCAAGATGCATCGGCAGGGTTCCAGCCCCAGCATTTT
>TRBV10-3|TRBJ2-5|TRBD2|.
CAISGPGTSSETQYF
TGTGCCATCAGTGGTCCCGGGACTAGCTCGGAGACCCAGTACTTC
>TRBV6-5|TRBJ2-7|.|.
CASSYSHGTYEQYF
TGTGCCAGCAGTTACTCGCACGGGACCTACGAGCAGTACTTC
>TRBV19|TRBJ2-1|.|few
CASSRWESEQFF
TGTGCCAGTAGTAGGTGGGAGAGTGAGCAGTTCTTC
>TRBV20-1|TRBJ1-4|.|.
CSVQANEKLFF
TGCAGTGTACAGGCCAATGAAAAACTGTTTTTT
>TRBV11-2|TRBJ2-2|TRBD1|.
CASSLKGQGVANTGELFF
TGTGCCAGCAGCTTAAAGGGACAGGGAGTGGCGAACACCGGGGAGCTGTTTTTT
>TRBV11-3|TRBJ1-1|.|few
CASSQGGAEAFF
TGTGCCAGCAGTCAGGGTGGTGCTGAAGCTTTCTTT
>TRBV19|TRBJ2-2|.|few
CASSISQGGVTGELFF
TGTGCCAGTAGTATCTCACAGGGCGGGGTCACCGGGGAGCTGTTTTTT
>TRBV7-3|TRBJ1-5|.|few
CASSYGPYQPQHF
TGTGCCAGCAGCTACGGGCCATATCAGCCCCAGCATTTT
>TRBV7-6|TRBJ2-1|TRBD2|.
CASSLGTSYNEQFF
TGTGCCAGCAGCTTAGGGACTAGCTACAATGAGCAGTTCTTC
>TRBV19|TRBJ1-2|.|few
CASRPGGGNYGYTF
TGTGCCAGTAGGCCCGGCGGGGGAAACTATGGCTACACCTTC
>TRBV4-2|TRBJ2-2|.|few
CASSLQRSTGELFF
TGTGCCAGCAGCCTCCAAAGATCGACCGGGGAGCTGTTTTTT
>TRBV2|TRBJ1-2|.|few
CASSVSETASFGYTF
TGTGCCAGCAGTGTATCCGAGACCGCATCCTTTGGCTACACCTTC
>TRBV4-3|TRBJ2-7|TRBD2|few
CASSQAVTSGNEQYF
TGCGCCAGCAGCCAAGCTGTGACTAGCGGGAACGAGCAGTACTTC
>TRBV7-2|TRBJ2-7|.|.
CASSLEPGTYEQYF
TGTGCCAGCAGCTTAGAACCGGGAACCTACGAGCAGTACTTC
>TRBV5-4|TRBJ2-1|.|.
CASSLGGSLFDEQFF
TGTGCCAGCAGCTTAGGGGGGAGCCTTTTTGATGAGCAGTTCTTC
>TRBV25-1|TRBJ1-3|.|.
CASSGHSSGNTIYF
TGTGCCAGCAGTGGACACAGCTCTGGAAACACCATATATTTT
>TRBV4-3|TRBJ2-1|.|few
CASSQDKGLTQFF
TGCGCCAGCAGCCAAGATAAAGGTCTTACACAGTTCTTC
>TRBV13|TRBJ2-5|.|.
CASSFQIGYGQETQYF
TGTGCCAGCAGCTTCCAGATAGGGTATGGGCAAGAGACCCAGTACTTC
>TRBV28|TRBJ2-7|.|few
CASRPGWSSYEQYF
TGTGCCAGCAGGCCCGGTTGGAGCTCCTACGAGCAGTACTTC
>TRBV5-6|TRBJ2-3|TRBD2|few
CASHGGGPGFTDTQYF
TGTGCCAGCCATGGCGGGGGGCCGGGTTTCACAGATACGCAGTATTTT
>TRBV9|TRBJ2-1|.|few
CASSEGYLQGNEQFF
TGTGCCAGCAGCGAGGGCTACCTTCAGGGCAATGAGCAGTTCTTC
>TRBV7-2|TRBJ2-3|TRBD2|few
CASRSPGGPSADTQYF
TGTGCCAGCAGGAGCCCGGGAGGGCCATCGGCAGATACGCAGTATTTT
>TRBV6-6|TRBJ1-1|TRBD1|few
CASSYRQGTDTEAFF
TGTGCCAGCAGTTACCGACAGGGTACGGACACTGAAGCTTTCTTT
>TRBV18|TRBJ2-1|TRBD2|many
CASALRTSGADEQFF
TGTGCCAGCGCGCTCCGCACTAGCGGGGCGGATGAGCAGTTCTTC
>TRBV6-5|TRBJ2-4|TRBD1|many
CASSYSGPGQGNIQYF
TGTGCCAGCAGTTACTCCGGGCCGGGACAGGGAAACATTCAGTACTTC
>TRBV28|TRBJ1-3|.|few
CASRREPGGNTIYF
TGTGCCAGCAGGAGGGAACCTGGTGGAAACACCATATATTTT
>TRBV28|TRBJ2-1|.|.
CASSLSRNEQFF
TGTGCCAGCAGTTTGAGCAGGAATGAGCAGTTCTTC
>TRBV10-3|TRBJ2-7|.|few
CAISPESYEQYF
TGTGCCATCAGTCCCGAGTCCTACGAGCAGTACTTC
>TRBV21-1|TRBJ2-1|.|.
CASSKVGAGGEYNEQFF
TGTGCCAGCAGCAAAGTGGGGGCGGGAGGGGAGTACAATGAGCAGTTCTTC
>TRBV4-2|TRBJ1-2|.|.
CASSQAQSEQNYGYTF
TGTGCCAGCAGCCAAGCCCAAAGTGAACAGAACTATGGCTACACCTTC
>TRBV19|TRBJ1-2|.|few
CASSYYDPRHYGYTF
TGTGCCAGTAGCTACTACGACCCGAGGCACTATGGCTACACCTTC
>TRBV7-9|TRBJ1-2|.|.
CASSLARLDGYTF
TGTGCCAGCAGCTTAGCTCGGCTGGATGGCTACACCTTC
>TRBV19|TRBJ2-4|.|few
CASSKAGSSVGKNIQYF
TGTGCCAGTAGTAAGGCAGGGAGTTCGGTAGGCAAAAACATTCAGTACTTC
>TRBV28|TRBJ1-5|.|.
CASGRDLVQPQHF
TGTGCCAGCGGGAGGGACTTAGTACAGCCCCAGCATTTT
>TRBV10-1|TRBJ2-3|.|few
CASDSSSTDTQYF
TGCGCCAGCGACAGCTCTAGCACAGATACGCAGTATTTT
>TRBV7-8|TRBJ1-2|.|.
CASSSDNYGYTF
TGTGCCAGCAGCTCCGACAACTATGGCTACACCTTC
>TRBV4-2|TRBJ1-2|.|.
CASSQDGREGGYTF
TGTGCCAGCAGCCAAGATGGGAGGGAAGGTGGCTACACCTTC
>TRBV10-3|TRBJ1-1|TRBD1|many
CAIKAGTENTEAFF
TGTGCCATCAAGGCCGGGACAGAGAACACTGAAGCTTTCTTT
>TRBV20-1|TRBJ2-5|.|.
CSANREETQYF
TGCAGTGCTAACAGGGAAGAGACCCAGTACTTC
>TRBV9|TRBJ2-3|.|few
CASSRIASTDTQYF
TGTGCCAGCAGCCGGATAGCAAGCACAGATACGCAGTATTTT
>TRBV5-1|TRBJ2-7|.|few
CASSLGQGDEQYF
TGCGCCAGCAGCTTGGGGCAGGGAGACGAGCAGTACTTC
>TRBV7-8|TRBJ2-5|.|.
CASSLNFQETQYF
TGTGCCAGCAGCTTAAATTTCCAAGAGACCCAGTACTTC
>TRBV6-5|TRBJ2-5|TRBD1|few
CASRGQAQETQYF
TGTGCCAGCAGAGGACAGGCACAAGAGACCCAGTACTTC